This T cell receptor beta chain derives from a study of CD8+ T cells in alopecia areata. Study-wide results and limits: Among patients, TCR sharing was less clear than in mice, a difference possibly due in part to HLA diversity in the patient population.

In each case, RNA was isolated and then reverse transcribed into cDNA as the sequencing template. Assay used: immunoSEQ multiplex PCR; TCRdb lists only in-frame clones, some missing. The sample holds 150,000 to 200,000 clones, about 61% seen once. Treatment reported: oral pan-JAK inhibitor, 5-10 mg twice daily. Worth noting for this clone: The antigen remains undetermined.

This CDR3 is built from 15 residues. V shed 4 bases and J 2 bases; nucleotides not matched to a gene: 7. Germline V CDR1 and CDR2: SGHRS, YFSETQ. This TCR came from a human donor with alopecia areata. This chain connects TRBV5-1 to TRBJ2-5; 8 bases map to TRBD2. The sequencing used CD4+ T cells sorted from blood, collected at approximately week 60, from a patient treated with tofacitinib. This CDR3 is CASSPRGVPQETQYF. The CDR3 DNA reads TGCGCCAGCAGCCCGCGGGGGGTACCTCAAGAGACCCAGTACTTC.